Below are 13 T cell receptor beta chains sequenced from a single sample in a study of cytomegalovirus exposure and HLA in healthy donors. The repertoire was sequenced with immunoSEQ multiplex PCR; TCRdb's copy has only in-frame clones and lacks some. The data contain hundreds of thousands of clones, around 90% of them singletons. Sequencing was carried out using PBMCs. The receptors here all came from a woman aged 18-29 years in good health and CMV-seropositive.

The chain uses TRBV6-5 and TRBJ2-7; weak D call: TRBD1 (6 bases). The germline V gene encodes CDR1 MNHEY and CDR2 SVGAGI. V dropped 5 bases and J dropped 3 bases, with 11 bases sitting between them. This CDR3 contains 13 residues. This chain's CDR3 is CASSRTGYYEQYF. The CDR3 coding sequence is TGTGCCAGCAGTCGAACAGGGTACTACGAGCAGTACTTC.

The chain employs TRBV7-9 and TRBJ1-1, with D possibly TRBD1 on 5 matching bases. Germline values: CDR1 SEHNR, CDR2 FQNEAQ (reference sequence). The CDR3 spans 15 residues. V was trimmed by 0 bases and J by 0 bases, leaving 8 bases between them. Here the CDR3 DNA reads TGTGCCAGCAGCTTAGCTCAGGGCATGAACACTGAAGCTTTCTTT. Translation: CASSLAQGMNTEAFF.

The genes are TRBV7-9 and TRBJ2-7, with D maybe TRBD1 (6 bases). V was shortened by 1 base and J by 6 bases, with 19 bases between the two germline ends. The CDR3 runs 16 residues. Germline V lookup: CDR1 SEHNR, CDR2 FQNEAQ (reference sequence). The CDR3 reads CASSLVDRQFPCEQYF. CDR3 sequence (DNA): TGTGCCAGCAGCTTAGTAGACAGGCAATTTCCCTGCGAGCAGTACTTC.

This sequence joins TRBV2 and TRBJ1-1; D is undetermined. The CDR3 extends over 11 amino acids. V dropped 6 bases and J dropped 3 bases, with 5 bases sitting between them. In germline, CDR1 is SNHLY, CDR2 FYNNEI. CDR3: CASSPYTEAFF. The DNA for the CDR3 is TGTGCCAGCAGCCCGTACACTGAAGCTTTCTTT. The entire variable domain, with the rest obtained from reference TRBV2 and TRBJ1-1, is as follows: EPEVTQTPSHQVTQMGQEVILRCVPISNHLYFYWYRQILGQKVEFLVSFYNNEISEKSEIFDDQFSVERPDGSNFTLKIRSTKLEDSAMYFCASSPYTEAFFGQGTRLTVV.

V and J are TRBV28 and TRBJ1-4; the match to TRBD1 covers 7 bases. The CDR3 extends over 15 amino acids. V was pared by 2 bases and J by 4 bases, with 4 bases of the junction left unmatched. From germline, CDR1 is MDHEN and CDR2 SYDVKM. The CDR3 loop is CASSLTTGLNEKLFF. Here the CDR3 DNA reads TGTGCCAGCAGTTTAACGACAGGGCTTAATGAAAAACTGTTTTTT.

This clone was counted only a few times. This chain links TRBV6-1 with TRBJ2-5, with D perhaps TRBD2 (6 bases). This CDR3 spans 16 amino acids. Trimming cost V 4 bases and J 6 bases, with 21 bases left between them. Germline CDR1 and CDR2: MNHNS and SASEGT. CDR3 in amino acids: CASSVHEAGPGQTQYF. The CDR3 DNA reads as TGTGCCAGCAGTGTCCATGAGGCGGGGCCTGGTCAGACCCAGTACTTC.

The CDR3 coding sequence is TGTGCCAGCAGCAAGGGACAGGGGGCGTATGGCTACACCTTC. This codes for CASSKGQGAYGYTF. This chain uses TRBV9 with TRBJ1-2; TRBD1 matches at 12 bases. J was trimmed by 5 bases and V by 4 bases; bases with no gene match: 3. The CDR3 is 14 residues long. CDR1 and CDR2 (germline): SGDLS, YYNGEE.

The chain links TRBV28 to TRBJ1-1; possible D gene TRBD1, 5 bases. This CDR3 is built from 16 residues. V was shortened by 2 bases and J by 3 bases, with 16 bases between the two germline ends. Germline loops: CDR1 MDHEN, CDR2 SYDVKM. The CDR3 nucleotides read TGTGCCAGCAGTTTACCTCAGGGCGGGATTTACACTGAAGCTTTCTTT. Its protein is CASSLPQGGIYTEAFF.

This clone came up once. The V gene is TRBV30, the J gene TRBJ2-3, with a tentative D call TRBD1 (6 bases). This CDR3 has 19 amino acids. CDR1 and CDR2 from the germline V gene are GTSNPN and SVGIG (reference sequence). V was pared by 4 bases and J by 0 bases, with 26 bases between. Here the CDR3 DNA reads TGTGCCTGGACCGACGGCATAACGACAGGCCCCTCTAGCACAGATACGCAGTATTTT. Translated, it gives CAWTDGITTGPSSTDTQYF.

The gene calls are TRBV4-1 and TRBJ1-5; D might be TRBD1 (6 bases). CDR1 is MGHRA and CDR2 is YSYEKL in the germline V gene. This CDR3 has 16 residues. Deletions cut 0 bases from V and 7 bases from J, with 16 bases between. The CDR3 is CASSQEVNRVGQPQHF. The CDR3 bases are TGCGCCAGCAGCCAAGAAGTTAACAGGGTGGGGCAGCCCCAGCATTTT.

The chain is built from TRBV27 and TRBJ1-4; D may be TRBD1 (6 bases). The CDR3 spans 15 residues. The ends were cut back, 2 bases at V and 7 bases at J, with 14 bases in the middle. Germline V gives CDR1 MNHEY, CDR2 SMNVEV (reference sequence). CDR3 DNA sequence: TGTGCCAGCAGTTTAAACAGGGTTAGGGGTGAAAAACTGTTTTTT. It specifies CASSLNRVRGEKLFF.

The V gene is TRBV28, the J gene TRBJ2-1; maybe TRBD2 (6 bases). Trimming removed 2 bases from V and 4 bases from J, with 21 bases in between. The CDR3 extends over 18 amino acids. Germline V gene lookup returns CDR1 MDHEN and CDR2 SYDVKM. CDR3 residues: CASSLPKTGTSHYNEQFF. CDR3 DNA: TGTGCCAGCAGTTTACCGAAGACCGGGACTTCCCATTACAATGAGCAGTTCTTC.

V and J are TRBV19 and TRBJ2-1, with D possibly TRBD2 on 6 matching bases. V lost 3 bases, J lost 0 bases, and 9 bases lay in between. The CDR3 is made up of 15 amino acids. Germline V gene sequence: CDR1 LNHDA, CDR2 SQIVND (reference sequence). The DNA for the CDR3 is TGTGCCAGTAGTATGTGGGAGGACTCCTACAATGAGCAGTTCTTC. Residues: CASSMWEDSYNEQFF. The full variable domain, its missing parts supplied by reference TRBV19 and TRBJ2-1, is DGGITQSPKYLFRKEGQNVTLSCEQNLNHDAMYWYRQDPGQGLRLIYYSQIVNDFQKGDIAEGYSVSREKKESFPLTVTSAQKNPTAFYLCASSMWEDSYNEQFFGPGTRLTVL.